The sequence of this TCR beta chain was determined in a study of T cell clones after liver transplantation. Whole-study context: HCV positivity affected three of eight recipients; the rest lacked autoimmune or viral indications. Without induction therapy, subjects received standard immunosuppression until 12-24 months post-transplant. Findings and limits, study-wide: Migration into the graft, not deletion, may explain lost graft donor-reactive T cells. Donor-reactive sequences fell more than third party-reactive ones, suggesting partial deletion.

With respect to this clone: Its specificity is not known.

Germline values: CDR1 LNHDA, CDR2 SQIVND (reference sequence). The length of the CDR3 is 16 residues. Between the trimmed V and J ends, which lost 1 base and 4 bases, there was a span of 13 bases. The data were produced by immunoSEQ multiplex PCR, yet TCRdb's version contains in-frame clones alone and is incomplete. The sample shows about 75,000 clones, roughly 84% of them seen only once. The specimen was CD4+ T cells from blood, collected less than 50 months after liver transplant. The TCR sequence derives from a human patient who received a liver transplant. Some T cells may be graft donor cells. V usage is TRBV19 and J usage is TRBJ2-2; D is possibly TRBD1 (6 bases). The CDR3 coding sequence is TGTGCCAGTAGTATAGGTGGACAGTTGAGCACCGGGGAGCTGTTTTTT. Translation: CASSIGGQLSTGELFF.